This passage covers 20 T cell receptor beta chains from one sample sequenced in a study of blood T cell repertoires in COVID-19. Measured with immunoSEQ multiplex PCR; TCRdb has only the in-frame clones, and not every one. The data hold 200,000 to 250,000 clones, with roughly 88% observed a single time. Sequenced: peripheral blood. These receptors were collected from a man aged 45-65 years with active or convalescent COVID-19.

This clone was observed once. The J gene is TRBJ2-6, the V gene TRBV2, with D uncertain. The CDR3 spans 17 residues. The germline V gene has CDR1 SNHLY and CDR2 FYNNEI. With 1 base removed from V and 0 bases from J, the gap between germline ends came to 10 bases. The CDR3 DNA reads TGTGCCAGCAGTGAAGTTTGGCAGTCCTCTGGGGCCAACGTCCTGACTTTC. This translates into CASSEVWQSSGANVLTF.

CDR3 in DNA: TGTGCCAGCAGCCCTTGGGACAGCGCTAGCACAGATACGCAGTATTTT. This translates into CASSPWDSASTDTQYF. The chain carries TRBV7-9 and TRBJ2-3, with TRBD1 matching 7 bases. The CDR3 runs 16 residues. Trimming took 5 bases from V and 0 from J; bases not matched to a gene: 8. The germline V gene has CDR1 SEHNR and CDR2 FQNEAQ (reference sequence).

Worth noting for this clone: Sequence at one end of the junction differs from germline and may be a read error. The rearrangement joins TRBV7-9 to TRBJ1-2; the D gene is possibly TRBD1 (6 bases). Germline assignment: CDR1 SEHNR and CDR2 FQNEAQ (reference sequence). The CDR3 totals 16 residues. CDR3 bases: TGCGCCAGCAGCGCCTATACGGGGGGGGCGGACTATGGCTACACCTTC. It encodes CASSAYTGGADYGYTF.

The chain employs TRBV2 and TRBJ2-5; possible D gene TRBD1, 6 bases. CDR3 length: 15 amino acids. Germline V lookup: CDR1 SNHLY, CDR2 FYNNEI. V lost 6 bases to trimming and J lost 2 bases, with 16 bases between them. This chain's CDR3 is CASSQTGGQQETQYF. CDR3 bases: TGTGCCAGCAGCCAGACAGGAGGACAACAAGAGACCCAGTACTTC.

The CDR3 sequence: CASSYRTLNYGYTF. Written as DNA, the CDR3 is TGTGCCAGCAGTTACAGAACTCTTAACTATGGCTACACCTTC. V and J are TRBV28 and TRBJ1-2; D is undetermined. The germline V and J ends were trimmed by 4 bases and 1 base, with 10 bases remaining between them. Germline-derived CDR1 and CDR2 are MDHEN and SYDVKM. This CDR3 is 14 amino acids long.

V and J are TRBV19 and TRBJ2-7, with 9 nucleotides matching TRBD2. CDR3 length: 12 amino acids. Germline trimming cut 8 bases from V and 5 bases from J; bases unmatched to any gene: 4. Germline lookup yields CDR1 LNHDA and CDR2 SQIVND (reference sequence). CDR3 sequence (DNA): TGTGCCAGTCCAGCGGGGGGTGACGAGCAGTACGTC. Translation: CASPAGGDEQYV.

CDR3 nucleotide sequence: TGTGCCAGCAGGTCCCCACAGGGAGCCTATGGCTACACCTTC. It specifies CASRSPQGAYGYTF. The rearrangement uses TRBV6-6 and TRBJ1-2; possible D gene TRBD1, 6 bases. From germline, CDR1 is MNHNY and CDR2 SVGAGI (reference sequence). The CDR3 length is 14 residues. Trimming shortened V by 6 bases and J by 4 bases, and 15 bases separated the two germline ends.

This clone turned up a few times. The gene calls are TRBV5-6 and TRBJ1-5; TRBD1 matches 7 bases. The CDR3 spans 14 residues. J gave up 2 bases and V 4 bases, and 3 bases lay outside the gene matches. Germline assignment: CDR1 SGHDT and CDR2 YYEEEE. CDR3 nucleotide sequence: TGTGCCAGCAGCAACGACAGGGGCAATCAGCCCCAGCATTTT. Its translation: CASSNDRGNQPQHF. The full variable domain, with the rest looked up from reference TRBV5-6 and TRBJ1-5, is DAGVTQSPTHLIKTRGQQVTLRCSPKSGHDTVSWYQQALGQGPQFIFQYYEEEERQRGNFPDRFSGHQFPNYSSELNVNALLLGDSALYLCASSNDRGNQPQHFGDGTRLSIL.

The J gene is TRBJ2-7, the V gene TRBV4-1; TRBD2 might be the D (5 bases). The V and J ends lost 4 bases and 0 bases respectively, with 13 bases between them. The CDR3 length is 15 residues. Germline CDR1 reads MGHRA; CDR2 reads YSYEKL. The CDR3, as DNA: TGCGCCAGCAGCCCCTTCCGGGGAAGCTCCTACGAGCAGTACTTC. It yields the protein CASSPFRGSSYEQYF.

This chain links TRBV18 with TRBJ1-1; 7 positions match TRBD1. V trimming: 3 bases; J trimming: 1 base; junction bases outside the gene matches: 5. The CDR3 length is 15 residues. Germline CDR1 and CDR2: KGHSH and LQKENI. CDR3: CASSPGRTGNTEAFF. CDR3 DNA sequence: TGTGCCAGCTCACCTGGAAGGACAGGGAACACTGAAGCTTTCTTT.

This chain uses TRBV10-3 with TRBJ2-3; D is unresolved. This CDR3 spans 15 amino acids. The V and J ends lost 0 bases and 0 bases respectively, with 7 bases between them. The V gene's germline CDR1 is ENHRY and CDR2 SYGVKD. CDR3 sequence (DNA): TGTGCCATCAGTGAGTCCTATTCTAGCACAGATACGCAGTATTTT. It yields the protein CAISESYSSTDTQYF.

The chain links TRBV6-2 or TRBV6-3 to TRBJ1-5, with TRBD1 identical over 7 bases. The trim removed 0 bases at V and 0 bases at J, leaving 8 bases unmatched. The length of the CDR3 is 18 residues. Germline CDR1 is MNHEY and CDR2 is SVGEGT. The CDR3 region is CASSYSFEGGSSNQPQHF. CDR3 sequence (DNA): TGTGCCAGCAGTTACTCGTTTGAAGGGGGCTCTAGCAATCAGCCCCAGCATTTT.

The CDR3 region is CASRGQGLSGNTIYF. CDR3 DNA: TGCGCCAGCAGGGGACAGGGACTATCTGGAAACACCATATATTTT. This sequence joins TRBV5-1 and TRBJ1-3; TRBD1 agrees at 9 bases. CDR3 length: 15 amino acids. V lost 5 bases, J lost 1 base, and 4 bases stayed unmatched. Germline V gene sequence: CDR1 SGHRS, CDR2 YFSETQ.

This chain uses TRBV7-9 with TRBJ1-2, with 7 positions matching TRBD1. Per germline, CDR1 SEHNR and CDR2 FQNEAQ (reference sequence). J gave up 7 bases and V 1 base, and 6 bases lay outside the gene matches. CDR3 length: 14 residues. CDR3 region: CASSLGGGSGGYTF. In DNA form, the CDR3 reads TGTGCCAGCAGCTTAGGAGGGGGCTCGGGTGGCTACACCTTC.

This rearrangement joins TRBV2 to TRBJ2-3; 9 positions match TRBD2. J lost 5 bases, V lost 1 base, and 10 bases had no gene match. This CDR3 has 17 residues. Germline V gene sequence: CDR1 SNHLY, CDR2 FYNNEI. The DNA for the CDR3 is TGTGCCAGCAGTGAAGAGGGCGGGAGGGGCGACGGAGATACGCAGTATTTT. Translated, it gives CASSEEGGRGDGDTQYF.

The rearrangement uses TRBV3-1 (or the pseudogene TRBV3-2) and TRBJ2-1; 7 bases are shared with TRBD2. Germline V gene data show CDR1 as LGHDT and CDR2 as YNNKEL (reference sequence). The junction had 2 bases not matched to a gene; V was cut back by 2 bases and J by 7 bases. The CDR3 loop spans 13 amino acids. CDR3 amino acids: CASSQNGGNEQFF. The CDR3 coding sequence is TGTGCCAGCAGCCAAAACGGGGGGAATGAGCAGTTCTTC.

The table lists this clone with a few counts. This rearrangement joins TRBV2 to TRBJ1-2; D is unclear. V was pared by 6 bases and J by 4 bases, with 3 bases between. This CDR3 has 10 residues. Germline V gene data show CDR1 as SNHLY and CDR2 as FYNNEI. CDR3 in amino acids: CASSGYGYTF. In DNA, the CDR3 is TGTGCCAGCAGCGGCTATGGCTACACCTTC.

This clone turned up a few times. This chain uses TRBV7-2 with TRBJ1-1, with 7 nucleotides matching TRBD1. There are 15 residues in the CDR3. Germline V CDR1 and CDR2: SGHTA, FQGNSA. V dropped 6 bases and J dropped 0; count of bases not matched to a gene: 7. DNA for the CDR3: TGTGCCAGCAGACCCAATACAGGGGTGAACACTGAAGCTTTCTTT. This gives the protein CASRPNTGVNTEAFF.

The V call is TRBV5-6, the J call TRBJ2-7; D is unresolved. In germline, CDR1 is SGHDT, CDR2 YYEEEE. CDR3 length: 14 residues. Trimming cost V 0 bases and J 2 bases, with 9 bases left between them. This CDR3 reads CASSLGGDPYEQYF. DNA for the CDR3: TGTGCCAGCAGCTTGGGCGGCGACCCCTACGAGCAGTACTTC.

This chain's CDR3 is CASSSYRTGTTDTQYF. CDR3 bases: TGTGCCAGCAGTTCCTACCGGACAGGGACCACAGATACGCAGTATTTT. V and J are TRBV27 and TRBJ2-3; TRBD1 matches at 8 bases. Per the germline V gene, CDR1 is MNHEY and CDR2 is SMNVEV (reference sequence). CDR3 length: 16 residues. With V trimmed by 4 bases and J by 2 bases, 8 bases remained unmatched.